This is a list of T cell receptor beta chains from one sample in a study of cytomegalovirus exposure and HLA in healthy donors. Assay: immunoSEQ multiplex PCR; the TCRdb copy retains only in-frame clones and omits some. The table includes about 74,000 clones, approximately 95% detected once. Input material: PBMCs. The receptors were sampled from a man aged 18 to 30 in good health and CMV-seropositive. Each CDR3 is given with its conserved first and last residue. D genes are given only for firm matches. Clone size appears in some rows only: once, few, many, or a class for an expanded clone.

j_call,v_call,clone_size,d_call,cdr3_aa,cdr3_nt
TRBJ1-4,TRBV28,.,.,CASSLWRGTNEKLFF,TGTGCCAGCAGTTTATGGCGGGGAACTAATGAAAAACTGTTTTTT
TRBJ1-5,TRBV4-1,.,TRBD1,CASSQEPPGGPQPQHF,TGCGCCAGCAGCCAAGAGCCCCCAGGGGGGCCTCAGCCCCAGCATTTT
TRBJ2-3,TRBV2,.,TRBD1,CASSGQGSDTQYF,TGTGCCAGCAGCGGACAGGGAAGCGATACGCAGTATTTT
TRBJ2-7,TRBV7-3,.,TRBD2,CASSSIAGGPSEQYF,TGTGCCAGCAGCTCCATAGCGGGAGGACCTTCCGAGCAGTACTTC
TRBJ2-7,TRBV10-3,.,.,CATNPYLNYEQYF,TGTGCCACCAACCCCTACCTTAACTACGAGCAGTACTTC
TRBJ2-5,TRBV9,.,TRBD2,CASSVETSGRQETQYF,TGTGCCAGCAGCGTAGAGACTAGCGGGAGGCAAGAGACCCAGTACTTC
TRBJ1-2,TRBV6-1,.,.,CASSRTDTNYGYTF,TGTGCCAGCAGCAGGACAGATACTAACTATGGCTACACCTTC
TRBJ1-4,TRBV9,.,.,CASSVEGTANEKLFF,TGTGCCAGCAGCGTGGAGGGGACGGCAAATGAAAAACTGTTTTTT
TRBJ2-5,TRBV6-1,once,TRBD2,CASSIWTSGKETQYF,TGTGCCAGCAGTATCTGGACTAGCGGGAAAGAGACCCAGTACTTC
TRBJ2-3,TRBV30,once,.,CAWSGGGTDTQYF,TGTGCCTGGAGTGGGGGGGGCACAGATACGCAGTATTTT
TRBJ2-6,TRBV9,.,.,CASSVRGAPGANVLTF,TGTGCCAGCAGCGTACGCGGGGCCCCTGGGGCCAACGTCCTGACTTTC
TRBJ2-7,TRBV5-6,.,.,CASSWAGEQYF,TGTGCCAGCAGCTGGGCCGGCGAGCAGTACTTC
TRBJ2-7,TRBV4-1,.,TRBD1,CASSLQGVKYEQYF,TGCGCCAGCAGTCTACAGGGGGTAAAATACGAGCAGTACTTC
TRBJ1-4,TRBV30,.,.,CAWSASNEKLFF,TGTGCCTGGAGTGCTAGTAATGAAAAACTGTTTTTT
TRBJ1-1,TRBV5-6,.,.,CASSSTLRQPNTEAFF,TGTGCCAGCAGCTCGACCCTCAGACAACCGAACACTGAAGCTTTCTTT
TRBJ2-1,TRBV7-3,.,.,CASSLAFAGYNEQFF,TGTGCCAGCAGCTTGGCCTTTGCGGGATACAATGAGCAGTTCTTC
TRBJ2-7,TRBV5-4,.,.,CASSMGSSYEQYF,TGTGCCAGCAGCATGGGTTCGTCCTACGAGCAGTACTTC
TRBJ2-7,TRBV9,once,.,CASSAMGDGSYEQYF,TGTGCCAGCAGCGCCATGGGAGACGGCTCCTACGAGCAGTACTTC
TRBJ2-2,TRBV7-9,.,TRBD2,CASSPLAGAYYGELFF,TGTGCCAGCAGCCCGTTAGCGGGAGCGTATTACGGGGAGCTGTTTTTT
TRBJ2-3,TRBV6-1,.,.,CASTYSLSRYF,TGTGCCAGCACCTATAGCTTATCTCGGTATTTT
TRBJ2-7,TRBV6-1,.,TRBD2,CASSEVDGRGLAGAYEQYF,TGTGCCAGCAGTGAAGTTGACGGGAGGGGACTAGCGGGAGCATACGAGCAGTACTTC
TRBJ1-5,TRBV28,.,.,CASSLFNQPQHF,TGTGCCAGCAGTCTTTTTAATCAGCCCCAGCATTTT
TRBJ2-5,TRBV2,.,.,CASSYTEGETQYF,TGTGCCAGCAGTTATACCGAGGGAGAGACCCAGTACTTC
TRBJ2-3,TRBV5-1,.,TRBD2,CASSLSSGITDTQYF,TGCGCCAGCAGCTTGTCTAGCGGAATCACAGATACGCAGTATTTT
TRBJ2-7,TRBV6-5,.,TRBD1,CASSAGQEVGEQYF,TGTGCCAGCAGTGCGGGACAGGAGGTTGGCGAGCAGTACTTC
TRBJ1-5,TRBV4-1,.,.,CASSQDARGNQPQHF,TGCGCCAGCAGCCAAGACGCCAGGGGCAATCAGCCCCAGCATTTT
TRBJ1-5,TRBV30,once,.,CAWSVGGGQSNQPQHF,TGTGCCTGGAGTGTTGGGGGGGGGCAAAGCAATCAGCCCCAGCATTTT
TRBJ2-5,TRBV14,.,.,CASSPLPREETQYF,TGTGCCAGCAGCCCCCTGCCCAGGGAAGAGACCCAGTACTTC